This TCR beta chain originates from a study of beta chain features in type 1 diabetes. Study outcomes and limitations: There was a possibility that cDNA sequencing over-represented cells with high TCR expression. Patients with type 1 diabetes showed fewer VDJ junction insertions and more deletions. Type 1 diabetes patients had moderately but significantly shorter TCRB CDR3s in all four CD4+ subsets.

Sequenced material consisted of expressed TCRB transcripts (all of the isolated RNA was reverse transcribed). The repertoire was sequenced with immunoSEQ multiplex PCR; TCRdb's copy has only in-frame clones and lacks some. This table has almost 350,000 clones, roughly 8% appearing once. This clone was recorded a few times. Its antigen is unknown. Trimming removed 3 bases at V and 2 bases at J, with 13 bases between. The CDR3 loop spans 15 amino acids. Per germline, CDR1 LNHDA and CDR2 SQIVND (reference sequence). This sequence was found in a woman aged 18-29 years in good health. This rearrangement joins TRBV19 to TRBJ1-1; maybe TRBD1 (5 bases). The sequenced sample was central memory CD4+ T cells from blood. CDR3 loop: CASSIRVGVNTEAFF. The CDR3 DNA reads TGTGCCAGTAGTATCCGAGTGGGGGTTAACACTGAAGCTTTCTTT.